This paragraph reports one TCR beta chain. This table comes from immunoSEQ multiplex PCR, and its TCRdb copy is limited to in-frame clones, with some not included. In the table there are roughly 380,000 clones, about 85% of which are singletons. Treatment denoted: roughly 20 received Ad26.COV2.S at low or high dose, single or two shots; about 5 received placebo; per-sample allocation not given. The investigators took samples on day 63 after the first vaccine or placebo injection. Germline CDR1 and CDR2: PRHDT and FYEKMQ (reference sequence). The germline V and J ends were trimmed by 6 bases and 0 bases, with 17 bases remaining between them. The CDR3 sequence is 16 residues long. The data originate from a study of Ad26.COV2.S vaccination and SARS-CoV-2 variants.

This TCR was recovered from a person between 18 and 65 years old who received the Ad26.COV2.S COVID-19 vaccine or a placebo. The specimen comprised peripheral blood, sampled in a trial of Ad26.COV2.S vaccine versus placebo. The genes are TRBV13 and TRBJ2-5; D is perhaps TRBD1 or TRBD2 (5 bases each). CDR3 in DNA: TGTGCCAGCAGACCCCATGGGACCGAACACCAAGAGACCCAGTACTTC. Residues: CASRPHGTEHQETQYF.